The 23 T cell receptor beta chains given below trace back to one sample, sequenced in a study of T cells in Graves' hyperthyroidism and ophthalmopathy. RNA transcripts yielded amplified TCR beta CDR3 regions. During a first-round RT-PCR of the TCR CDR3, the HTBI primer set was used. TCRdb independently ran MiXCR on the multiplex PCR reads; one entry per CDR3 protein. This sample has about 360,000 distinct CDR3 sequences, with over 10% found just once. Sequencing input: blood. These receptors all stem from a woman younger than 35 with Graves' hyperthyroidism.

This clonotype was observed a handful of times. A much larger clone lies one base from this, so it may be a read error. The V and J genes are TRBV5-1 and TRBJ2-1; no definite D call. Germline V lookup: CDR1 SGHRS, CDR2 YFSETQ. The CDR3 totals 14 residues. CDR3 coding DNA: TGCGTCAGCAGCTTGGCTGAGCTTTACAATGAGCAGTTCTTC. Its protein is CVSSLAELYNEQFF. Together with reference TRBV5-1 and TRBJ2-1, the CDR3 gives the full variable domain: KAGVTQTPRYLIKTRGQQVTLSCSPISGHRSVSWYQQTPGQGLQFLFEYFSETQRNKGNFPGRFSGRQFSNSRSEMNVSTLELGDSALYLCVSSLAELYNEQFFGPGTRLTVL.

This clonotype was counted ten times or more. The gene calls are TRBV20-1 and TRBJ2-5, with D perhaps TRBD2 (6 bases). The CDR3 covers 13 residues. The V end lost 2 bases, the J end lost 4 bases, and 11 bases lay between the germline ends. The germline CDR1 and CDR2 sequences are DFQATT and SNEGSKA (reference sequence). The CDR3 region is CSARPVGGETQYF. The CDR3 DNA sequence: TGCAGTGCTAGACCTGTGGGGGGAGAGACCCAGTACTTC.

This clonotype appeared a few times. A much larger clone is a single base away; this may be a read error. The rearrangement joins TRBV12-3 or TRBV12-4 to TRBJ2-7; D might be TRBD1 or TRBD2, each matching 5 bases. Trimming stripped 0 bases from V and 4 bases from J, with 13 bases between. The CDR3 loop spans 15 amino acids. In DNA form, the CDR3 reads TGTGCCAGCAGTTTAGCGGGGGTGATGGTTTACGAGCAGTACTTC. Protein product: CASSLAGVMVYEQYF.

This clonotype was observed many times. V and J are TRBV28 and TRBJ2-7; D ambiguous. Germline-derived CDR1 and CDR2 are MDHEN and SYDVKM. Trimming removed 6 bases from V and 3 bases from J, with 6 bases in between. The CDR3 totals 11 residues. The CDR3 bases are TGTGCCAGCAGCGCCCTCTACGAGCAGTACTTC. It yields the protein CASSALYEQYF.

Many counts were recorded for this clonotype. The V gene is TRBV24-1, the J gene TRBJ2-1; D perhaps matches TRBD1 (5 bases). V dropped 1 base and J dropped 6 bases, with 15 bases sitting between them. CDR1 and CDR2 from the germline V gene are KGHDR and SFDVKD. The CDR3 has 16 residues. CDR3 sequence reads: CATSDLKGRAGNEQFF. Written as DNA, the CDR3 is TGTGCCACCAGTGATTTAAAGGGCAGGGCCGGCAATGAGCAGTTCTTC.

The sample holds many counts of this clonotype. At one end the junction does not follow the germline gene, possibly because of a read error. The rearrangement uses TRBV12-3 or TRBV12-4 and TRBJ1-1; D is uncertain. CDR3 size: 13 residues. The CDR3 DNA follows: TGTGCCAGCAGCTTAGGTTTGAACACTGAAGCTTTCTTT. It codes for CASSLGLNTEAFF.

This clonotype was seen at least ten times. This chain links TRBV12-3 or TRBV12-4 with TRBJ1-4; D gene uncertain. Trimming left V 3 bases short and J 13 bases short, with 12 bases between. CDR3 size: 12 residues. The CDR3 reads CASSLENSRLFF. The CDR3 DNA is TGTGCCAGCAGTTTGGAGAACAGTCGACTGTTTTTT.

This clonotype occurred many times. The gene calls are TRBV5-1 and TRBJ1-1, with D hard to call. Trimming took 2 bases from V and 6 from J, leaving 14 bases between them. The CDR3 has 14 amino acids. Germline assignment: CDR1 SGHRS and CDR2 YFSETQ. CDR3 nucleotide sequence: TGCGCCAGCAGCTTTGTCCCTGGTTCAGCTGAAGCTTTCTTT. It yields the protein CASSFVPGSAEAFF. The full variable domain, with the rest looked up from reference TRBV5-1 and TRBJ1-1, is KAGVTQTPRYLIKTRGQQVTLSCSPISGHRSVSWYQQTPGQGLQFLFEYFSETQRNKGNFPGRFSGRQFSNSRSEMNVSTLELGDSALYLCASSFVPGSAEAFFGQGTRLTVV.

This clonotype was observed many times. V usage is TRBV27 and J usage is TRBJ2-7; 8 bases align to TRBD1. Germline V gene sequence: CDR1 MNHEY, CDR2 SMNVEV (reference sequence). J lost 0 bases, V lost 11 bases, and 9 bases had no gene match. The CDR3 length is 14 residues. CDR3 sequence: CAVRTGQASYEQYF. CDR3 DNA: TGTGCCGTGCGGACGGGACAGGCCTCCTACGAGCAGTACTTC.

There are many counts of this clonotype. This sequence joins TRBV6-5 and TRBJ2-1, with 10 bases identical to TRBD2. CDR1 is MNHEY and CDR2 is SVGAGI in the germline V gene. Unmatched junction bases numbered 8, after V lost 2 bases and J lost 4 bases. The CDR3 covers 17 residues. CDR3 sequence reads: CASSYPPSGRSYNEQFF. In nucleotides, the CDR3 is TGTGCCAGCAGTTACCCACCTAGCGGGAGATCTTACAATGAGCAGTTCTTC.

This clonotype was counted only a few times. This rearrangement joins TRBV10-3 to TRBJ1-1; 7 nucleotides align to TRBD1. This CDR3 contains 15 residues. The V gene's germline CDR1 is ENHRY and CDR2 SYGVKD. V lost 3 bases to trimming and J lost 1 base; unmatched junction nucleotides: 5. The CDR3 region is CAISETGVWNTEAFF. CDR3 bases: TGTGCCATCAGTGAAACAGGGGTATGGAACACTGAAGCTTTCTTT.

This chain links TRBV3-1 with TRBJ1-1, with TRBD1 matching 9 bases. With V trimmed by 2 bases and J by 3 bases, 4 bases remained unmatched. In germline, CDR1 is LGHDT, CDR2 YNNKEL (reference sequence). The CDR3 totals 15 residues. CDR3 sequence reads: CASSQNRGLYTEAFF. Here the CDR3 DNA reads TGTGCCAGCAGCCAAAACAGGGGGCTGTACACTGAAGCTTTCTTT.

This clonotype showed up many times. The V call is TRBV5-1, the J call TRBJ2-3; 12 nucleotides align to TRBD2. J lost 4 bases, V lost 0 bases, and 9 bases had no gene match. Germline CDR1 reads SGHRS; CDR2 reads YFSETQ. The CDR3 spans 18 residues. The CDR3 is CASSLGVTSGRWPDTQYF. For the CDR3, the DNA is TGCGCCAGCAGCTTGGGAGTGACTAGCGGGAGATGGCCAGATACGCAGTATTTT.

This clonotype was counted at least ten times. This CDR3 is CASSYGQGAIFGEQFF. The CDR3 DNA is TGTGCCAGCAGTTACGGACAGGGGGCAATATTCGGTGAGCAGTTCTTC. The V and J genes are TRBV6-2 or TRBV6-3 and TRBJ2-1; TRBD1 matches 11 bases. Trimming took 2 bases from V and 9 from J; bases not matched to a gene: 9. Per germline, CDR1 MNHEY and CDR2 SVGEGT. The CDR3 covers 16 residues.

On this clonotype itself: One end of the junction does not line up with germline, which may come from a read error. V usage is TRBV20-1 and J usage is TRBJ2-1, with 15 positions matching TRBD2. The CDR3 is 14 residues long. Germline CDR1 DFQATT, CDR2 SNEGSKA (reference sequence). DNA of the CDR3: TGCAGTGCTAGAGAGTCGGGACTAGCGGGGGGCCCACTCTTC. This sequence encodes CSARESGLAGGPLF.

J is TRBJ2-6 and V is TRBV19, with no clear D. The germline V and J ends were trimmed by 5 bases and 1 base, with 6 bases remaining between them. This CDR3 spans 14 amino acids. CDR1 is LNHDA and CDR2 is SQIVND in the germline V gene (reference sequence). CDR3 loop: CASSQRSGANVLTF. The CDR3 DNA is TGTGCCAGTAGTCAACGTTCTGGGGCCAACGTCCTGACTTTC.

To note about this clonotype: This may come from a read error, since a much larger clone is one base off. The chain employs TRBV20-1 and TRBJ2-2; tentative D call: TRBD2 (5 bases). This CDR3 is built from 15 residues. CDR1 is DFQATT and CDR2 is SNEGSKA in the germline V gene (reference sequence). CDR3 sequence: CSTRADGTITGELFF. The CDR3 DNA reads TGCAGTACTAGAGCCGACGGAACCATCACCGGGGAGCTGTTTTTT.

This sequence joins TRBV15 and TRBJ1-3; D ambiguous. From germline, CDR1 is LNHNV and CDR2 YYDKDF (reference sequence). CDR3 length: 12 amino acids. Trimming pared 8 bases from V and 0 bases from J, leaving 5 bases between. The CDR3 DNA is TGTGCCACCGGGCACTCTGGAAACACCATATATTTT. It is translated as CATGHSGNTIYF.

This clonotype was detected once. This chain connects TRBV7-6 to TRBJ1-4, with a tentative D call TRBD1 (5 bases). V lost 3 bases, J lost 0 bases, and 11 bases lay in between. Germline V gives CDR1 SGHVS, CDR2 FNYEAQ. The CDR3 loop spans 16 amino acids. CDR3 region: CASSFLQGATNEKLFF. In nucleotides, the CDR3 is TGTGCCAGCAGCTTTTTGCAGGGCGCAACTAATGAAAAACTGTTTTTT.

The table lists this clonotype with many counts. The V gene is TRBV24-1, the J gene TRBJ1-2; D gene unclear. Germline V gene data show CDR1 as KGHDR and CDR2 as SFDVKD. This CDR3 spans 15 amino acids. V gave up 5 bases and J gave up 8 bases, with 20 bases separating them. CDR3 protein: CATSAPETPSRGYTF. In nucleotides, the CDR3 is TGTGCCACCAGTGCCCCGGAGACACCCTCGAGGGGCTACACCTTC.

This sequence joins TRBV6-1 and TRBJ1-2; D is perhaps TRBD1 (5 bases). With 11 bases removed from V and 8 bases from J, the gap between germline ends came to 15 bases. The CDR3 runs 11 residues. CDR1 MNHNS and CDR2 SASEGT come from the germline V gene. CDR3 sequence reads: CAGGGGGGYTF. Written as DNA, the CDR3 is TGTGCCGGGGGGGGGGGGGGGGGCTACACCTTC.

The chain has TRBV6-7 and TRBJ1-5, with D tentatively TRBD1 (5 bases). TRBV6-7 is an ORF for which the function is uncertain. Trimming took 2 bases from V and 5 from J, leaving 7 bases between them. The CDR3 is made up of 13 amino acids. The chain's CDR3 is CASSYTGDQPQHF. CDR3 bases: TGTGCCAGCAGTTACACAGGAGATCAGCCCCAGCATTTT.

This clonotype was counted ten times or more. This chain uses TRBV5-1 with TRBJ2-3; TRBD2 matches 14 bases. This CDR3 contains 16 residues. The germline gives CDR1 SGHRS, CDR2 YFSETQ. Unmatched junction bases numbered 3, after V lost 4 bases and J lost 2 bases. As DNA, the CDR3 is TGCGCCAGCAGCCCGGGACTAGCGGGAGCCACAGATACGCAGTATTTT. This encodes CASSPGLAGATDTQYF.